This is a list of T cell receptor beta chains from one sample in a study of cytomegalovirus exposure and HLA in healthy donors. The data were produced by immunoSEQ multiplex PCR, yet TCRdb's version contains in-frame clones alone and is incomplete. The sample includes tens of thousands of clones, approximately 96% of them seen just once. Material for sequencing was PBMCs. The receptors were gathered from a young man in good health and CMV-seropositive. Both conserved end residues are part of each CDR3. Fields, in order: V gene, D gene, clone size, J gene, CDR3 DNA, CDR3 protein. A D gene is named only where the DNA matches it firmly. For some rows the clone size is stated as once, few or many, or as a class when expanded; others skip it.

v_call: TRBV5-1
d_call: .
clone_size: .
j_call: TRBJ2-1
cdr3_nt: TGCGCCAGACGACAGAGAAGTAACAATGAGCAGTTCTTC
cdr3_aa: CARRQRSNNEQFF

v_call: TRBV6-6
d_call: .
clone_size: once
j_call: TRBJ2-7
cdr3_nt: TGTGCCAGCAGCCCTCCCGGGTACGAGCAGTACTTC
cdr3_aa: CASSPPGYEQYF

v_call: TRBV7-2
d_call: .
clone_size: .
j_call: TRBJ1-3
cdr3_nt: TGTGCCAGCAGCTTAGAGGAAGGGAGCGGAAACACCATATATTTT
cdr3_aa: CASSLEEGSGNTIYF

v_call: TRBV9
d_call: TRBD1
clone_size: .
j_call: TRBJ1-5
cdr3_nt: TGTGCCAGCAGCGCCACAGGGGATAGCAATCAGCCCCAGCATTTT
cdr3_aa: CASSATGDSNQPQHF

v_call: TRBV5-4
d_call: .
clone_size: .
j_call: TRBJ2-1
cdr3_nt: TGTGCCAGCAGCTCCGGGGGTTACAATGAGCAGTTCTTC
cdr3_aa: CASSSGGYNEQFF

v_call: TRBV29-1
d_call: .
clone_size: .
j_call: TRBJ1-2
cdr3_nt: TGCAGCGTTGGCAGGGCAGCATATGGCTACACCTTC
cdr3_aa: CSVGRAAYGYTF

v_call: TRBV2
d_call: TRBD1
clone_size: .
j_call: TRBJ2-3
cdr3_nt: TGTGCCAGCAGTTCAGACAGGGGCACAGATACGCAGTATTTT
cdr3_aa: CASSSDRGTDTQYF

v_call: TRBV11-2
d_call: TRBD2
clone_size: .
j_call: TRBJ2-3
cdr3_nt: TGTGCCAGCAGCTTAATAGCGGGAGAAATAGATACGCAGTATTTT
cdr3_aa: CASSLIAGEIDTQYF

v_call: TRBV7-3
d_call: .
clone_size: .
j_call: TRBJ1-1
cdr3_nt: TGTGCCAGCAGCCAAAAGGGGGGGATGAACACTGAAGCTTTCTTT
cdr3_aa: CASSQKGGMNTEAFF

v_call: TRBV5-4
d_call: .
clone_size: once
j_call: TRBJ1-1
cdr3_nt: TGTGCCAGCAGCAGTCAGGCGACCACGAACACTGAAGCTTTCTTT
cdr3_aa: CASSSQATTNTEAFF

v_call: TRBV6-1
d_call: .
clone_size: .
j_call: TRBJ1-6
cdr3_nt: TGTGCCAGCAGTGAAGCTCGGGGAAACCTCGTCCTTTCGGCCCTCCACTTT
cdr3_aa: CASSEARGNLVLSALHF

v_call: TRBV19
d_call: TRBD1
clone_size: .
j_call: TRBJ2-3
cdr3_nt: TGTGCCAGTGACGGAGGGGCGCAGGGGGCGCACACAGATACGCAGTATTTT
cdr3_aa: CASDGGAQGAHTDTQYF

v_call: TRBV4-1
d_call: .
clone_size: .
j_call: TRBJ1-2
cdr3_nt: TGCGCCAGCAGCCAAGATGGGACAACTAACTATGGCTACACCTTC
cdr3_aa: CASSQDGTTNYGYTF

v_call: TRBV5-6
d_call: .
clone_size: .
j_call: TRBJ1-6
cdr3_nt: TGTGCCAGCAGCTTGCGTGACAGCCGGCCCCTTTCACCCCTCCACTTT
cdr3_aa: CASSLRDSRPLSPLHF

v_call: TRBV5-1
d_call: .
clone_size: .
j_call: TRBJ2-5
cdr3_nt: TGCGCCAGCAGTTCAGTACGCCAGACCCAGTACTTC
cdr3_aa: CASSSVRQTQYF

v_call: TRBV2
d_call: TRBD1
clone_size: .
j_call: TRBJ1-5
cdr3_nt: TGTGCCAGCACCGGGACAGGGTATCAGCCCCAGCATTTT
cdr3_aa: CASTGTGYQPQHF

v_call: TRBV7-2
d_call: TRBD2
clone_size: .
j_call: TRBJ2-3
cdr3_nt: TGTGCCAGCAGCGCCAAACTAGCGGGGGCCTCGGATACGCAGTATTTT
cdr3_aa: CASSAKLAGASDTQYF

v_call: TRBV9
d_call: .
clone_size: once
j_call: TRBJ1-1
cdr3_nt: TGTGCCAGCAGCGTAACGAGGGGAGGCAACACTGAAGCTTTCTTT
cdr3_aa: CASSVTRGGNTEAFF

v_call: TRBV5-4
d_call: .
clone_size: .
j_call: TRBJ2-7
cdr3_nt: TGTGCCAGCAGCTGGTTAGGGGCCCTCGAGCAGTACTTC
cdr3_aa: CASSWLGALEQYF

v_call: TRBV7-9
d_call: TRBD1
clone_size: .
j_call: TRBJ1-3
cdr3_nt: TGTGCCAGCAGCAAGACAGGGCAGGGAAACACCATATATTTT
cdr3_aa: CASSKTGQGNTIYF

v_call: TRBV5-1
d_call: TRBD2
clone_size: .
j_call: TRBJ2-1
cdr3_nt: TGCGCCAGCAGCTGGCAGCGGGAGGGTGAGCAGTTCTTC
cdr3_aa: CASSWQREGEQFF

v_call: TRBV10-3
d_call: TRBD2
clone_size: .
j_call: TRBJ2-1
cdr3_nt: TGTGCCATCAGAACCGGACTAGCGGACAATGAGCAGTTCTTC
cdr3_aa: CAIRTGLADNEQFF

v_call: TRBV15
d_call: .
clone_size: .
j_call: TRBJ1-5
cdr3_nt: TGTGCCACCAGCACACAGGGTTTTCACCAGCCCCAGCATTTT
cdr3_aa: CATSTQGFHQPQHF

v_call: TRBV7-9
d_call: TRBD2
clone_size: .
j_call: TRBJ2-7
cdr3_nt: TGTGCCAGCCGCGGGAGGCCGAACTACGAGCAGTACTTC
cdr3_aa: CASRGRPNYEQYF

v_call: TRBV30
d_call: .
clone_size: .
j_call: TRBJ1-3
cdr3_nt: TGTGCCTGGAGTGTACTGTTCGGGGGAGCTGGAAACACCATATATTTT
cdr3_aa: CAWSVLFGGAGNTIYF

v_call: TRBV7-9
d_call: .
clone_size: .
j_call: TRBJ1-4
cdr3_nt: TGTGCCAGCAGCTTCCCCCTGGAAAAACTGTTTTTT
cdr3_aa: CASSFPLEKLFF

v_call: TRBV11-2
d_call: TRBD1
clone_size: .
j_call: TRBJ2-5
cdr3_nt: TGTGCCAGCAGCTTAGTGAGTGTACAGGGGGAAGAGACCCAGTACTTC
cdr3_aa: CASSLVSVQGEETQYF

v_call: TRBV6-5
d_call: TRBD1
clone_size: once
j_call: TRBJ2-1
cdr3_nt: TGTGCCAGCAGCCAGACGGACAGGGCCTGGAATGAGCAGTTCTTC
cdr3_aa: CASSQTDRAWNEQFF

v_call: TRBV6-5
d_call: .
clone_size: .
j_call: TRBJ1-2
cdr3_nt: TGTGCCAGCGGGACACAGGTTGGACGGTATGGCTACACCTTC
cdr3_aa: CASGTQVGRYGYTF

v_call: TRBV25-1
d_call: .
clone_size: once
j_call: TRBJ2-5
cdr3_nt: TGTGCCAGCAGCCCACAGGGCGTGGTAGAGACCCAGTACTTC
cdr3_aa: CASSPQGVVETQYF

v_call: TRBV2
d_call: .
clone_size: .
j_call: TRBJ1-1
cdr3_nt: TGTGCCAGCAAAAAACAGGGAGCGGTTGAAGCTTTCTTT
cdr3_aa: CASKKQGAVEAFF

v_call: TRBV7-2
d_call: TRBD2
clone_size: .
j_call: TRBJ2-7
cdr3_nt: TGTGCCAGCAGCTCCCCCCCGGGGGGGGGCTACGAGCAGTACTTC
cdr3_aa: CASSSPPGGGYEQYF

v_call: TRBV30
d_call: .
clone_size: .
j_call: TRBJ1-4
cdr3_nt: TGTGCCTGGAACCGTCGCAGTAATGAAAAACTGTTTTTT
cdr3_aa: CAWNRRSNEKLFF

v_call: TRBV7-8
d_call: .
clone_size: .
j_call: TRBJ2-7
cdr3_nt: TGTGCCAGCAGCTCCTCCGGGAGAATTCTCTACGAGCAGTACTTC
cdr3_aa: CASSSSGRILYEQYF

v_call: TRBV18
d_call: TRBD1
clone_size: .
j_call: TRBJ2-2
cdr3_nt: TGTGCCAGCTCACCCTTTCGGGACAGGGGGCGGAACACCGGGGAGCTGTTTTTT
cdr3_aa: CASSPFRDRGRNTGELFF

v_call: TRBV5-1
d_call: TRBD2
clone_size: .
j_call: TRBJ2-1
cdr3_nt: TGCGCCAGCAGCTTGGCCGGGGGGGAGTGGTATGAGCAGTTCTTC
cdr3_aa: CASSLAGGEWYEQFF

v_call: TRBV6-1
d_call: TRBD1
clone_size: .
j_call: TRBJ1-5
cdr3_nt: TGTGCCAGCAGGCCAGGGACAGGGGGAAGTCAGCCCCAGCATTTT
cdr3_aa: CASRPGTGGSQPQHF

v_call: TRBV15
d_call: TRBD1
clone_size: .
j_call: TRBJ2-1
cdr3_nt: TGTGCCACCAGCAGAGGGTGGGACAGGGGCTACAATGAGCAGTTCTTC
cdr3_aa: CATSRGWDRGYNEQFF

v_call: TRBV5-1
d_call: .
clone_size: .
j_call: TRBJ2-3
cdr3_nt: TGCGCCAGCACCTTCTCAGGGAGGGGGGATACGCAGTATTTT
cdr3_aa: CASTFSGRGDTQYF

v_call: TRBV6-1
d_call: .
clone_size: .
j_call: TRBJ2-4
cdr3_nt: TGTGCCAGCAGTGAACTGGGGAGTGGTGCCAAAAACATTCAGTACTTC
cdr3_aa: CASSELGSGAKNIQYF

v_call: TRBV29-1
d_call: .
clone_size: .
j_call: TRBJ1-1
cdr3_nt: TGCAGCGCGACGGAGGGTGTGGCTGAAGCTTTCTTT
cdr3_aa: CSATEGVAEAFF

v_call: TRBV9
d_call: .
clone_size: .
j_call: TRBJ2-2
cdr3_nt: TGTGCCAGCAGCCCGGGGAACACCGGGGAGCTGTTTTTT
cdr3_aa: CASSPGNTGELFF

v_call: TRBV7-9
d_call: .
clone_size: .
j_call: TRBJ2-1
cdr3_nt: TGTGCCAGCAGCTTAGCGGGGACTCTCTACAATGAGCAGTTCTTC
cdr3_aa: CASSLAGTLYNEQFF

v_call: TRBV4-1
d_call: TRBD2
clone_size: .
j_call: TRBJ2-7
cdr3_nt: TGCGCCAGCAGCCGTGCCGGGACTAGCGTCTACGAGCAGTACTTC
cdr3_aa: CASSRAGTSVYEQYF

v_call: TRBV2
d_call: TRBD1
clone_size: .
j_call: TRBJ2-1
cdr3_nt: TGTGCCAGCAAGGCCCTCGAGACAGGGAGACGCGATGAGCAGTTCTTC
cdr3_aa: CASKALETGRRDEQFF

v_call: TRBV19
d_call: .
clone_size: .
j_call: TRBJ1-5
cdr3_nt: TGTGCCAGTACCCCAGGGGTGTATAGCAATCAGCCCCAGCATTTT
cdr3_aa: CASTPGVYSNQPQHF

v_call: TRBV19
d_call: .
clone_size: .
j_call: TRBJ1-1
cdr3_nt: TGTGCCAGTAGTAGTCAGGGGAACACTGAAGCTTTCTTT
cdr3_aa: CASSSQGNTEAFF